This TCR beta chain was recorded in a study of T cell responses to AZD1222 COVID-19 vaccine. This clone was seen more than once but under ten times. Here immunoSEQ multiplex PCR was the method, and the copy in TCRdb shows in-frame clones only, minus some. In the table there are under 150,000 clones, roughly 87% of which are singletons. This sample comprised peripheral blood, obtained 28 days after the second AZD1222 dose. The TCR comes from an adult who received the AZD1222 COVID-19 vaccine.

In DNA, the CDR3 is TGTGCCAGCAGCTTACTCAGGGCTGGAAACACCATATATTTT. Its protein product is CASSLLRAGNTIYF. The rearrangement links TRBV7-2 to TRBJ1-3, with TRBD1 as a possible D gene (5 bases). CDR1 is SGHTA and CDR2 is FQGNSA in the germline V gene. This CDR3 has 14 residues. Between the trimmed V and J ends, which lost 2 bases and 2 bases, there was a span of 7 bases.